These T cell receptor beta chains were read from a single sample in a study of CD8 T cells in Susac syndrome. TCRdb called the immunoSEQ multiplex PCR reads again in MiXCR, with one record for every CDR3 protein. The sample has 100,000 to 150,000 distinct CDR3 sequences, 75% to 90% seen once; the top ten hold 0.5% to 0.65%. Sequenced input: CD8+ T cells from PBMCs. All receptors derive from a human donor with multiple sclerosis. The CDR3 runs from the conserved cysteine through the conserved F or W. Each record gives: V gene, J gene, D gene, clone size, CDR3 protein, CDR3 DNA. The D gene is left open where the match is weak. Only part of the rows carry a size: once, few, many, or a class if the clone is expanded.

TRBV11-2	TRBJ2-7	TRBD2	-	CASSLVGGLAETYEQYF	TGTGCCAGCAGCTTAGTTGGGGGACTAGCGGAAACCTACGAGCAGTACTTC
TRBV12-3/TRBV12-4	TRBJ2-3	TRBD2	-	CASSTPYSGASTDTQYF	TGTGCCAGCAGTACGCCTTATAGCGGGGCTAGCACAGATACGCAGTATTTT
TRBV28	TRBJ2-7	-	-	CASSSGGGRSYEQYF	TGTGCCAGCAGTTCCGGTGGAGGCAGGTCCTACGAGCAGTACTTC
TRBV7-9	TRBJ2-1	-	few	CASTAHNEQFF	TGTGCCAGCACCGCCCACAATGAGCAGTTCTTC
TRBV20-1	TRBJ2-1	TRBD2	-	CSARLAGGPKEQFF	TGCAGTGCTCGACTAGCGGGAGGGCCAAAGGAGCAGTTCTTC
TRBV30	TRBJ2-2	TRBD1	-	CAWSQGVPNTGELFF	TGTGCCTGGAGCCAGGGGGTCCCGAACACCGGGGAGCTGTTTTTT
TRBV5-1	TRBJ2-5	TRBD1	-	CASSFRTGRETQYF	TGCGCCAGCAGCTTCAGGACAGGGCGGGAGACCCAGTACTTC
TRBV29-1	TRBJ1-1	-	-	CSVLDRAPEAFF	TGCAGCGTTCTTGATAGGGCCCCTGAAGCTTTCTTT
TRBV14	TRBJ1-6	-	-	CASSHLGSPLHF	TGTGCCAGCAGCCATCTCGGATCACCCCTCCACTTT
TRBV20-1	TRBJ2-7	-	few	CSARDTGVRAEQYF	TGCAGTGCTAGAGATACCGGCGTACGAGCCGAGCAGTACTTC
TRBV4-3	TRBJ2-1	TRBD2	-	CASSQENSEWLAGGNEQFF	TGCGCCAGCAGCCAAGAAAATTCCGAGTGGCTAGCGGGAGGCAATGAGCAGTTCTTC
TRBV25-1	TRBJ2-2	-	-	CASSEYGRATGELFF	TGTGCCAGCAGTGAATATGGCAGGGCCACCGGGGAGCTGTTTTTT
TRBV7-8	TRBJ2-1	-	-	CASSFSGRYNEQFF	TGTGCCAGCAGCTTTAGCGGAAGATACAATGAGCAGTTCTTC
TRBV19	TRBJ2-5	-	-	CASTGQGKTQYF	TGTGCCAGTACCGGGCAGGGAAAGACCCAGTACTTC
TRBV29-1	TRBJ2-1	TRBD2	-	CSVEKLAGGNEQFF	TGCAGCGTTGAGAAACTAGCGGGAGGGAATGAGCAGTTCTTC
TRBV6-1	TRBJ2-5	-	-	CASSPFVWVGETQYF	TGTGCCAGCAGTCCGTTTGTTTGGGTGGGAGAGACCCAGTACTTC
TRBV5-8	TRBJ1-1	TRBD1	-	CASSTPPGTAMNTEAFF	TGTGCCAGCAGCACACCCCCCGGGACAGCGATGAACACTGAAGCTTTCTTT
TRBV14	TRBJ2-1	-	-	CASSQELVGDEQFF	TGTGCCAGCAGCCAAGAGTTGGTGGGGGATGAGCAGTTCTTC
TRBV29-1	TRBJ1-2	TRBD1	-	CSVVGTGSYNYGYTF	TGCAGCGTTGTTGGGACAGGGTCTTATAACTATGGCTACACCTTC
TRBV29-1	TRBJ1-2	-	-	CSVDGGEGGYTF	TGCAGCGTTGATGGGGGAGAAGGTGGCTACACCTTC
TRBV7-9	TRBJ2-5	TRBD2	-	CASSSGGRNQETQYF	TGTGCCAGCAGTTCGGGGGGAAGAAACCAAGAGACCCAGTACTTC
TRBV5-6	TRBJ2-1	-	-	CASSPSGQGKYNEQFF	TGTGCCAGCTCCCCCTCGGGGCAGGGAAAATACAATGAGCAGTTCTTC
TRBV6-5	TRBJ2-7	-	few	CASSFGGASYEQYF	TGTGCCAGCAGTTTCGGGGGCGCGAGCTACGAGCAGTACTTC
TRBV18	TRBJ1-2	TRBD1	once	CASSPPRQGGYTF	TGTGCCAGCTCACCACCGAGACAGGGTGGCTACACCTTC
TRBV7-9	TRBJ2-2	-	once	CASSPPGTRNTGELFF	TGTGCCAGCAGTCCTCCCGGGACAAGGAACACCGGGGAGCTGTTTTTT
TRBV6-2/TRBV6-3	TRBJ2-5	TRBD1	-	CASDITGGIGETQYF	TGTGCCAGCGACATAACAGGGGGCATCGGGGAGACCCAGTACTTC
TRBV2	TRBJ1-1	-	-	CASSEDKVNTEAFF	TGTGCCAGCAGTGAAGATAAAGTGAACACTGAAGCTTTCTTT
TRBV2	TRBJ2-3	TRBD1	once	CASTPQGASTDTQYF	TGTGCCAGCACTCCTCAGGGGGCTAGCACAGATACGCAGTATTTT
TRBV14	TRBJ1-1	TRBD1	-	CASRDRVNTEAFF	TGTGCCAGCAGGGACAGGGTGAACACTGAAGCTTTCTTT
TRBV6-5	TRBJ1-1	-	once	CASSYGTLGGTEAFF	TGTGCCAGCAGTTACGGGACCTTAGGAGGGACTGAAGCTTTCTTT